This T cell receptor (beta chain) was found in a study of cytomegalovirus exposure and HLA in healthy donors. Study-level background: Early release data held tens of millions of unique TCRs from HLA-typed donors. For the approximately 360 genotyped donors, over 80% fell within the Caucasian-associated ancestry cluster.

Primers: 60 Vbeta forward and 13 Jbeta reverse. Data came from immunoSEQ multiplex PCR; TCRdb stores just in-frame clones and leaves some out. This sample carries approximately 100,000 clones, 75% to 85% of them seen once, and the ten largest clones take roughly 1.6%. Comments on this clone: Its antigen is as yet unknown.

This CDR3 spans 14 amino acids. Germline V gene data show CDR1 as MDHEN and CDR2 as SYDVKM. Trimming shortened V by 2 bases and J by 1 base, and 8 bases separated the two germline ends. General observations from the study: The later analysis indicated that the majority of CMV-associated TCR beta chains appeared HLA-restricted. The study labeled more than 150 TCR beta chains cytomegalovirus-associated.

V is TRBV28 and J is TRBJ1-1, with a possible D match to TRBD1 (5 bases). The receptor comes from a man over 45 in good health and CMV-seronegative. The sample comprised PBMCs. The CDR3 region is CASSLQGGNTEAFF. The CDR3 DNA reads as TGTGCCAGCAGTTTACAGGGAGGGAACACTGAAGCTTTCTTT. Supplemented by reference TRBV28 and TRBJ1-1, the full variable domain reads DVKVTQSSRYLVKRTGEKVFLECVQDMDHENMFWYRQDPGLGLRLIYFSYDVKMKEKGDIPEGYSVSREKKERFSLILESASTNQTSMYLCASSLQGGNTEAFFGQGTRLTVV.